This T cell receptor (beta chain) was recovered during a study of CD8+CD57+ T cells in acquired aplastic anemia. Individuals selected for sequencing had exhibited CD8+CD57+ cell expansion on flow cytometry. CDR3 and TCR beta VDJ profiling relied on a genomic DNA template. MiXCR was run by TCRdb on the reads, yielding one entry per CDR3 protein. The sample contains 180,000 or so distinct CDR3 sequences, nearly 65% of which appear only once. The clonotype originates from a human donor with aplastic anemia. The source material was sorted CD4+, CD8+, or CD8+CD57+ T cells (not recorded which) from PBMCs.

The CDR3 nucleotides read TGTGCCAGCAGCCGTATAGCGGTCTCCCCCTACAATGAGCAGTTCTTC. This codes for CASSRIAVSPYNEQFF. This chain connects TRBV7-3 to TRBJ2-1, with D possibly being TRBD2 (6 bases). The ends were cut back, 5 bases at V and 2 bases at J, with 16 bases in the middle. CDR3 length: 16 amino acids. Germline V gene sequence: CDR1 SGHTA, CDR2 FQGTGA. Looking up the rest from reference TRBV7-3 and TRBJ2-1 gives the full variable domain: GAGVSQTPSNKVTEKGKYVELRCDPISGHTALYWYRQSLGQGPEFLIYFQGTGAADDSGLPNDRFFAVRPEGSVSTLKIQRTERGDSAVYLCASSRIAVSPYNEQFFGPGTRLTVL.